The entry below describes one T cell receptor (beta chain). This clone was recorded at least ten times. Its cognate antigen has yet to be identified. No clone much larger than this one lies a single base away; base qualities are absent. These data originate in a study of a mutant IDH1 vaccine in newly diagnosed glioma (dated by TCRdb to the early 2020s). Regarding the research as a whole: Patients received eight vaccinations in weeks 1, 3, 5, 7, 11, 15, 19 and 23, corresponding to visits V03 through V10. Vaccination started 4-6 weeks after radiotherapy alone, or was given together with temozolomide cycles in the groups whose treatment included chemotherapy. Of the approximately 34 patients who were treated, about 60% were male and roughly 38% were female, and the mean age was around 40 years. Before enrollment, most patients had been given radiochemotherapy with temozolomide as standard therapy, while the rest had received either radiotherapy alone or temozolomide alone. Peripheral blood was collected at six visits: V03 (baseline), V05, V07, V10, V12 and V13. For exploratory analyses, around 23 treated patients had longitudinal TCRB deep sequencing done wherever samples were available. Points the paper makes about the study in general: Pseudoprogression seemed to be unrelated to changes in the top peripheral T cell clonotypes found by TCRB sequencing. According to the authors, sample limitations meant that analyses of patient blood samples could not be reproduced. Immune responses induced by the vaccine were seen in approximately 92% of patients across multiple MHC alleles. PBMC samples for TCRB deep sequencing were selected based on availability.

Libraries were constructed by the immunoSEQ multiplex PCR assay. Following the manufacturer's protocol, the hsTCRB Kit was used to amplify rearranged TCR beta chain sequences. TCRB libraries were sequenced on an Illumina MiSeq. In the paper's pipeline: The kit vendor's proprietary platform handled demultiplexing, trimming and gene mapping. TCRdb holds this immuneACCESS table with in-frame rearrangements only. Some clones are missing; in checked studies, unresolved V genes explain under half, and the rest has no known cause. V and J calls and clone size come straight from that table; D and trimming were deduced from the DNA. The sample table holds around 41,000 clones, of which around 76% were seen once. The ten largest clones take up around 6.5% of the sample. This specimen's time point label, per the study, means: week 23, last vaccination. Every vaccine dose consisted of 300 ug of a 20-mer mutant IDH1 peptide in Montanide, administered subcutaneously together with topical imiquimod. The donors had newly diagnosed IDH1-mutant astrocytomas of WHO grade 3 or 4 that showed loss of nuclear ATRX. The samples were drawn from NOA16, a multicentre, single-arm, open-label phase I trial in Germany that tested a mutant IDH1 peptide vaccine in humans for the first time. The DNeasy Blood and Tissue Kit was used to extract genomic DNA from EDTA blood for TCRB sequencing.

Taken from the germline V gene, the CDR1 and CDR2 loops are SGHRS and YFSETQ. Including the terminal cysteine and phenylalanine, the CDR3 comprises 16 residues. Kept here is only the CDR3 DNA, which spans 48 bases and is read in frame from base 1. The trim is 1 base for V and 2 bases for J, with a gap of 15 bases between the germline ends. The sequence was obtained from a woman in her thirties or forties with glioma. Some clones in this sample may be carry-over from other donors' samples. Material: PBMCs, obtained from a glioma patient whose treatment included an IDH1 peptide vaccine. The chain is encoded by TRBV5-1 joined to TRBJ1-2; TRBD1 might be the D gene, on 5 matching bases. Read as DNA, the sequence is TGCGCCAGCAGCTTGAATGGGGACGTCGGCAACTATGGCTACACCTTC. It translates to CASSLNGDVGNYGYTF.